The 7 T cell receptor beta chains given below trace back to one sample, sequenced in a study of T-cell memory formation after mild COVID-19. Each CDR3 protein is one row after TCRdb ran MiXCR on the 5' RACE reads. The repertoire holds around 140,000 distinct CDR3 sequences, with around 25% as singletons. Sequencing used PBMCs or a T cell subset sorted from them (not recorded which). All receptors come from an adult woman who had mild COVID-19 (a few samples of this study predate the infection). Cell type and time point are not known.

This clonotype was observed a handful of times. The chain has TRBV5-8 and TRBJ2-2; D is ambiguous. CDR1 is SGHTS and CDR2 is YDEGEE in the germline V gene. V lost 4 bases to trimming and J lost 1 base, with 11 bases between them. The CDR3 spans 15 residues. CDR3 coding DNA: TGTGCCAGCAGCAACCGATGGTGGAACACCGGGGAGCTGTTTTTT. Its protein is CASSNRWWNTGELFF.

This clonotype was detected ten times or more. V is TRBV5-1 and J is TRBJ2-4, with D perhaps TRBD1 (6 bases). CDR1 and CDR2 (germline): SGHRS, YFSETQ. Trimming took 7 bases from V and 3 from J, leaving 14 bases between them. The length of the CDR3 is 14 residues. CDR3 bases: TGCGCCAGCTCAAAGGGGGAGATCAAAAACATTCAGTACTTC. Protein sequence: CASSKGEIKNIQYF. The entire variable domain, with the rest obtained from reference TRBV5-1 and TRBJ2-4, is as follows: KAGVTQTPRYLIKTRGQQVTLSCSPISGHRSVSWYQQTPGQGLQFLFEYFSETQRNKGNFPGRFSGRQFSNSRSEMNVSTLELGDSALYLCASSKGEIKNIQYFGAGTRLSVL.

This clonotype was recorded a few times. J is TRBJ2-7 and V is TRBV7-9; perhaps TRBD2 as D (7 bases). Trimming cost V 5 bases and J 11 bases, with 16 bases left between them. The CDR3 has 12 amino acids. Germline-derived CDR1 and CDR2 are SEHNR and FQNEAQ (reference sequence). Here the CDR3 DNA reads TGTGCCAGCAGCCCCATCACAGGGAGGGAGTACTTC. It translates to CASSPITGREYF.

This clonotype has a handful of counts. CDR3 nucleotide sequence: TGTGCCACCGGCTTGACGGGTGATACGCAGTATTTT. Protein: CATGLTGDTQYF. V gene TRBV11-2 combines with J gene TRBJ2-3; D is uncertain. The CDR3 length is 12 residues. In germline, CDR1 is SGHAT, CDR2 FQNNGV. Trimming cost V 10 bases and J 6 bases, with 14 bases left between them.

This clonotype occurred a few times. The chain combines TRBV6-5 with TRBJ2-1, with TRBD2 matching 7 bases. V dropped 2 bases and J dropped 5; count of bases not matched to a gene: 12. CDR3 length: 17 amino acids. Germline V gene sequence: CDR1 MNHEY, CDR2 SVGAGI. CDR3 sequence (DNA): TGTGCCAGCAGTTACCTCGGGCCCACTAGCGCCAACAATGAGCAGTTCTTC. Its translation: CASSYLGPTSANNEQFF.

The rearrangement links TRBV4-1 to TRBJ1-5; D call uncertain. Germline V gene lookup returns CDR1 MGHRA and CDR2 YSYEKL. The CDR3 is 15 residues long. V lost 0 bases and J lost 0, with 6 bases in between. The CDR3 here is CASSQDGNSNQPQHF. The CDR3 DNA follows: TGCGCCAGCAGCCAAGATGGGAATAGCAATCAGCCCCAGCATTTT.

The chain employs TRBV7-8 and TRBJ2-7; no definite D call. V was cut by 3 bases and J by 0 bases, with 3 bases left in between. Germline V gene lookup returns CDR1 SGHVS and CDR2 FQNEAQ. This CDR3 has 12 amino acids. This CDR3 reads CASSFPSYEQYF. As DNA, the CDR3 is TGTGCCAGCAGCTTCCCCTCCTACGAGCAGTACTTC. Using reference TRBV7-8 and TRBJ2-7 for the parts outside the CDR3, the full variable domain is GAGVSQSPRYKVAKRGQDVALRCDPISGHVSLFWYQQALGQGPEFLTYFQNEAQLDKSGLPSDRFFAERPEGSVSTLKIQRTQQEDSAVYLCASSFPSYEQYFGPGTRLTVT.